The rows below give T cell receptor beta chains drawn from one sample of a study of blood T cell repertoires in COVID-19. Sequenced by immunoSEQ multiplex PCR; TCRdb stores in-frame clones only, minus some. The sample contains about 20,000 clones, nearly 90% of which appear only once. Material: peripheral blood. The receptors originated from a human donor with active COVID-19. The donor label of this sample is uncertain. Both conserved end residues are trimmed from each CDR3.

12	TRBJ2-3	TRBV28	ASSDTRLGDTQY
13	TRBJ2-7	TRBV4-3	ASSQEPGQFHEQY
14	TRBJ1-6	TRBV6-5	ASSYSTQGGNSPLH
12	TRBJ2-2	TRBV18	ASSRREGTGELF
18	TRBJ1-6	TRBV4-2	ASSQESMGTGGRRNSPLH
14	TRBJ2-5	TRBV19	ASSSYRAEEGETQY
14	TRBJ2-3	TRBV4-1	ASSQEGGLRFDTQY
12	TRBJ1-5	TRBV30	AWSGTGGGQPQH
13	TRBJ2-5	TRBV5-4	ASRLPGSSLETQY
14	TRBJ2-2	TRBV7-9	ASTPMGLTSTGELF
14	TRBJ2-7	TRBV6-5	ASSYSRLAGWYEQY
13	TRBJ2-1	TRBV9	ASSVRTSGSNEQF
12	TRBJ2-5	TRBV7-2	ASSFPGAGETQY
12	TRBJ2-5	TRBV5-4	ASSLGLAMETQY
9	TRBJ2-1	TRBV2	ASSEGSGQF
15	TRBJ1-1	TRBV4-2	ASSQEKPRQGNTEAF
14	TRBJ2-7	TRBV28	ASSSQTGQGIGEQY
12	TRBJ1-4	TRBV30	AWSQTGPNEKLF
13	TRBJ2-1	TRBV27	ASSLEGGSYNEQF
15	TRBJ2-1	TRBV30	AWNPAILANSYNEQF
14	TRBJ2-2	TRBV28	ASSSRGLAGGGTVF
13	TRBJ2-4	TRBV3-1/TRBV3-2	ASSQDRVTKNIQY
13	TRBJ1-4	TRBV11-2	ASSLFMAPNEKLF
12	TRBJ2-4	TRBV28	ASRDRGDKNIQY
11	TRBJ1-1	TRBV29-1	SVGPGGNTEAF
14	TRBJ2-7	TRBV21-1	ASSKDWRTVFYEQY
11	TRBJ2-1	TRBV2	ASRGQGAGEQF
9	TRBJ1-5	TRBV28	ASSFDQPQH
14	TRBJ2-2	TRBV24-1	ATSDRTTITTGELF
13	TRBJ2-1	TRBV2	ASSGDQRGGNEQF
11	TRBJ2-7	TRBV4-2	ASRQASSYEQY
13	TRBJ2-7	TRBV4-2	ASSQAASGSYEQY
11	TRBJ2-7	TRBV5-5	ASSPMSRDEQY
14	TRBJ2-5	TRBV5-6	ASSGTSGSRWETQY
12	TRBJ1-4	TRBV30	AWSRQGTNEKLF
14	TRBJ1-4	TRBV4-1	ASSQRDGTGDEKLF
13	TRBJ2-7	TRBV6-2/TRBV6-3	ASSPAGGGSYEQY
11	TRBJ1-4	TRBV4-1	ASSRGLGEKLF
9	TRBJ2-5	TRBV29-1	SVEGGETQY
11	TRBJ2-1	TRBV7-9	ASSPENTGEQF
13	TRBJ2-7	TRBV27	ASRITGSSAYEQY
13	TRBJ2-7	TRBV3-1/TRBV3-2	ASSQGAAVPYEQY
14	TRBJ2-5	TRBV9	ASSVRGTVPGETQY
13	TRBJ2-7	TRBV9	ASSVEAGGSDEQY
10	TRBJ2-7	TRBV21-1	ASPSTRLTQY
14	TRBJ1-3	TRBV19	ASSIQTGGRGNTIY
13	TRBJ2-1	TRBV11-2	ASSLTRGSWDEQF
13	TRBJ1-1	TRBV3-1/TRBV3-2	ASSQDLTGSTEAF
16	TRBJ2-1	TRBV13	ASSLKRSGGHSYNEQF
13	TRBJ2-1	TRBV11-3	ASSYRSGSYNEQF
13	TRBJ2-7	TRBV7-8	ASSTSWTGAYEQY
16	TRBJ2-4	TRBV19	ASSPPFLGLEAKNIQY
16	TRBJ2-1	TRBV27	ASSPGTSGRVPYNEQF